The 20 T cell receptor beta chains below come from one sample, sequenced in a study of blood T cell repertoires in COVID-19. Profiled with immunoSEQ multiplex PCR; TCRdb holds only in-frame clones, not every one. The data show roughly 200,000 clones, with approximately 86% seen just once and approximately 4% held by the top ten. The specimen sequenced was PBMCs or T cells enriched from blood (not recorded which). The receptors were sampled from a woman in her 30s who had been exposed to COVID-19.

This clone was observed a single time. The chain carries TRBV5-1 and TRBJ2-2; D is undetermined. CDR3 length equals 13 residues. Germline assignment: CDR1 SGHRS and CDR2 YFSETQ. Deletions cut 7 bases from V and 8 bases from J, with 15 bases between. The CDR3 DNA follows: TGCGCCAGCCGCCTAGTTTTGGCTGGGGAGCTGTTTTTT. It translates to CASRLVLAGELFF.

The chain joins TRBV6-5 to TRBJ2-3; 9 bases fit TRBD2. The CDR3 contains 14 residues. Germline V gene sequence: CDR1 MNHEY, CDR2 SVGAGI. Trimming took 5 bases from V and 3 from J; bases not matched to a gene: 3. The CDR3 DNA reads TGTGCCAGCAGTCAGGGACTAGCAACAGATACGCAGTATTTT. This sequence encodes CASSQGLATDTQYF.

The CDR3 protein is CASSIDRNQPQHF. CDR3 nucleotide sequence: TGTGCCAGCAGCATAGACAGAAATCAGCCCCAGCATTTT. The V call is TRBV5-8, the J call TRBJ1-5, with D perhaps TRBD1 (5 bases). CDR1 is SGHTS, CDR2 YDEGEE, per germline. V was trimmed by 4 bases and J by 4 bases, leaving 9 bases between them. There are 13 residues in the CDR3.

The chain's CDR3 is CASSSGQWSGQPQHF. CDR3 nucleotides: TGTGCCAGCAGCTCGGGACAGTGGTCGGGTCAGCCCCAGCATTTT. The chain is built from TRBV7-9 and TRBJ1-5, with 7 bases aligning to TRBD1. Germline values: CDR1 SEHNR, CDR2 FQNEAQ (reference sequence). J was trimmed by 6 bases and V by 4 bases; bases with no gene match: 9. This CDR3 region has 15 residues.

V is TRBV27 and J is TRBJ2-7, with D perhaps TRBD1 (6 bases). Trimming shortened V by 2 bases and J by 1 base, and 15 bases separated the two germline ends. Germline lookup yields CDR1 MNHEY and CDR2 SMNVEV (reference sequence). CDR3 length equals 16 residues. The CDR3 coding sequence is TGTGCCAGCAGTTTAGGGCACAGGGCTTCATCCTACGAGCAGTACTTC. Encoded protein: CASSLGHRASSYEQYF.

This rearrangement joins TRBV19 to TRBJ1-2, with a tentative D call TRBD1 (6 bases). Germline V gene lookup returns CDR1 LNHDA and CDR2 SQIVND (reference sequence). The CDR3 is made up of 15 amino acids. Trimming removed 6 bases at V and 4 bases at J, with 18 bases between. The chain's CDR3 is CASRSGTYQGYGYTF. CDR3 sequence (DNA): TGTGCCAGTAGGTCGGGGACATACCAAGGCTATGGCTACACCTTC.

The genes are TRBV2 and TRBJ1-1; TRBD1 is a possible D gene (6 bases). V was pared by 5 bases and J by 8 bases, with 15 bases between. Per the germline V gene, CDR1 is SNHLY and CDR2 is FYNNEI. The CDR3 contains 13 residues. This CDR3 is CASSIGVTGEAFF. The CDR3, as DNA: TGTGCCAGCAGTATTGGGGTTACAGGGGAAGCTTTCTTT.

This clone has just a few counts. This rearrangement joins TRBV10-3 to TRBJ1-3; the D gene is possibly TRBD1 (5 bases). The CDR3 is 15 residues long. V lost 6 bases to trimming and J lost 4 bases, with 16 bases between them. Germline V lookup: CDR1 ENHRY, CDR2 SYGVKD. This CDR3 reads CAISQNTGVGNTIYF. Here the CDR3 DNA reads TGTGCCATCAGCCAAAATACAGGTGTAGGAAACACCATATATTTT.

The genes are TRBV27 and TRBJ1-5; D unresolved. The germline V and J ends were trimmed by 8 bases and 6 bases, with 14 bases remaining between them. Germline V gene lookup returns CDR1 MNHEY and CDR2 SMNVEV (reference sequence). This CDR3 region has 13 residues. CDR3 in amino acids: CASARVAGQPQHF. The CDR3, as DNA: TGTGCCAGCGCTCGGGTTGCGGGTCAGCCCCAGCATTTT.

The chain recombines TRBV30 with TRBJ1-2; maybe TRBD1 (6 bases). The CDR3 runs to 13 residues. V lost 4 bases to trimming and J lost 8 bases, with 17 bases between them. CDR1 GTSNPN and CDR2 SVGIG come from the germline V gene (reference sequence). CDR3 amino acids: CAWNVGGVGGYTF. As DNA, the CDR3 is TGTGCCTGGAATGTAGGGGGGGTCGGGGGCTACACCTTC.

This rearrangement joins TRBV7-2 to TRBJ2-4, with a possible D match to TRBD2 (6 bases). The CDR3 runs 12 residues. Germline V gene sequence: CDR1 SGHTA, CDR2 FQGNSA. Trimming pared 3 bases from V and 7 bases from J, leaving 7 bases between. The CDR3 loop is CASSLAGNIQYF. CDR3 DNA: TGTGCCAGCAGCTTGGCGGGGAACATTCAGTACTTC.

The CDR3 sequence: CASSPETSGGANEQFF. In nucleotides, the CDR3 is TGTGCCAGCTCACCAGAGACTAGCGGGGGGGCGAATGAGCAGTTCTTC. The genes are TRBV18 and TRBJ2-1; 14 bases align to TRBD2. This CDR3 has 16 amino acids. Germline CDR1 and CDR2: KGHSH and LQKENI. The trim removed 2 bases at V and 7 bases at J, leaving 4 bases unmatched.

The chain uses TRBV27 and TRBJ1-2, with unresolved D. Trimming took off 5 bases at V and 3 bases at J, with 4 bases between the two ends. This CDR3 has 11 amino acids. Germline lookup yields CDR1 MNHEY and CDR2 SMNVEV (reference sequence). CDR3 sequence: CASSDYYGYTF. DNA of the CDR3: TGTGCCAGCAGTGACTACTATGGCTACACCTTC.

The chain links TRBV13 to TRBJ1-1; TRBD1 aligns across 8 bases. Germline V gives CDR1 PRHDT, CDR2 FYEKMQ (reference sequence). This CDR3 has 15 residues. V trimming: 0 bases; J trimming: 4 bases; junction bases outside the gene matches: 4. CDR3 residues: CASSLGVTGGTEAFF. The CDR3 DNA is TGTGCCAGCAGCTTAGGAGTAACAGGGGGCACTGAAGCTTTCTTT. Complete variable domain (other parts from reference TRBV13 and TRBJ1-1): AAGVIQSPRHLIKEKRETATLKCYPIPRHDTVYWYQQGPGQDPQFLISFYEKMQSDKGSIPDRFSAQQFSDYHSELNMSSLELGDSALYFCASSLGVTGGTEAFFGQGTRLTVV.

This clone was counted between two and nine times. The genes are TRBV27 and TRBJ1-5, with a weak D call TRBD1 (5 bases). CDR1 is MNHEY, CDR2 SMNVEV, per germline (reference sequence). V lost 3 bases to trimming and J lost 2 bases, with 11 bases between them. The CDR3 length is 15 residues. This CDR3 is CASSFGGSGNQPQHF. CDR3 coding DNA: TGTGCCAGCAGTTTTGGGGGGTCTGGCAATCAGCCCCAGCATTTT.

Here the CDR3 reads CASSLPTSGGPEQYF. The DNA for the CDR3 is TGTGCCAGCAGCCTCCCGACTAGCGGGGGGCCCGAGCAGTACTTC. This rearrangement joins TRBV4-2 to TRBJ2-7; 13 nucleotides align to TRBD2. After removal of 4 bases from V and 6 bases from J, the junction contained 6 bases not matched to a gene. This CDR3 spans 15 amino acids. Per germline, CDR1 LGHNA and CDR2 YNFKEQ.

This chain links TRBV5-4 with TRBJ2-4; maybe TRBD1 (5 bases). Germline values: CDR1 SGHNT, CDR2 YYREEE (reference sequence). Deletions cut 2 bases from V and 3 bases from J, with 18 bases between. This CDR3 comprises 17 residues. The CDR3, as DNA: TGTGCCAGCAGCTTCCACACCCGTGACAGAGTCAAAAACATTCAGTACTTC. The encoded protein is CASSFHTRDRVKNIQYF.

V is TRBV2 and J is TRBJ2-7; possibly TRBD1 for D (6 bases). The CDR3 totals 14 residues. Between the trimmed V and J ends, which lost 7 bases and 0 bases, there was a span of 13 bases. Germline V CDR1 and CDR2: SNHLY, FYNNEI. The CDR3 is CASTLGTSSYEQYF. The DNA for the CDR3 is TGTGCCAGCACCTTGGGGACATCCTCCTACGAGCAGTACTTC.

CDR3 bases: TGTGCCAGCAGCCCCGGGACAGGCGCTAGGGGCTACACCTTC. Protein sequence: CASSPGTGARGYTF. The chain couples TRBV7-2 to TRBJ1-2; TRBD1 matches at 8 bases. This CDR3 comprises 14 residues. Germline assignment: CDR1 SGHTA and CDR2 FQGNSA. The J segment lost 8 bases and the V segment lost 5 bases, leaving 10 bases of the junction unmatched.

Written as DNA, the CDR3 is TGTGCCAGCTCCCAAACTATAATTTCAGGGGAAGGAACTGAAGCTTTCTTT. Translation gives CASSQTIISGEGTEAFF. V is TRBV18 and J is TRBJ1-1, with D possibly TRBD1 on 6 matching bases. Trimming pared 6 bases from V and 5 bases from J, leaving 25 bases between. CDR3 length: 17 amino acids. Germline V CDR1 and CDR2: KGHSH, LQKENI.